This note documents a single TCR beta chain sequence. Taking its sample share into account, this clonotype is medium-sized (0.01 to 0.1%). No cognate antigen has been identified for it. Base qualities are missing; no much larger clone stands one base away. This specimen comes from a study (dated by TCRdb to between 2014 and 2016). Notes on the research overall: The study tested whether tumor-infiltrating Tregs in breast cancer are recruited from blood Tregs or converted in situ from other CD4+ T cell subsets. The full study reports these points: The larger-cohort validation was restricted to a single TCR beta V-J rearrangement rather than whole repertoires. Tumor memory CD4+ T cell TCR gene usage was found to cluster with blood and lymph node memory CD4+ cells and with lymph node naive CD4+ cells. The greatest overlap of tumor-infiltrating Treg TCR alpha and beta sequences was with tumor naive CD4+ T cells, followed next by blood naive CD4+ T cells. Among about 22 patients, roughly 13% of tumor Treg TRBV12-4/TRBJ1-2 sequences were shared with naive CD4+ cells, versus under 2.2% with blood Tregs or memory cells.

Library construction relied on multiplex PCR. TCRdb shows the sequencer as Ion Torrent PGM. Adaptor-ligated barcode primers were used to amplify TRBV12-4/TRBJ1-2 clonotypes in the approximately 22-patient analysis. TRBV12-4/TRBJ1-2 amplicons from the approximately 24-patient cohort were sequenced on the Ion Personal Genome Machine system. Per the authors' processing: For each of nine subset-tissue groups, sequencing data from the five patients were pooled, and the groups were compared by unsupervised clustering of TCR gene usage. The Morisita-Horn index was used to calculate repertoire similarity, with shared sequences weighted by how much each contributed to each repertoire. In TCRdb, the public reads were trimmed at Q25 with fastp and aligned with MiXCR, with productive beta chains retained. A single entry per CDR3 protein holds the most common genes and DNA from its merged rows. The V and J calls, along with clone size, are taken from TCRdb and not from the paper's own processing. This sample comprises hundreds of distinct CDR3 sequences, roughly 5.5% of them detected only once. Of the sample, about 30% falls within the top ten clones.

CD4+CD25+CD127-/low cells were isolated as Tregs. In a larger cohort of about two dozen breast cancer patients, a single TRBV12-4/TRBJ1-2 rearrangement was sequenced in tumor Tregs and in blood Treg, naive and memory CD4+ cells. Tumor tissue and lymph nodes from ipsilateral axillary dissection were perfused with PBS, minced and digested with collagenase I and hyaluronidase. Sorted cell populations were confirmed by FACS to exceed 90% purity. Trimming accounts for 5 bases at V and 0 bases at J, while the number of junction bases matched to no gene is 15. The CDR3 holds 18 amino acids from the cysteine to the phenylalanine. Kept here is only the CDR3 DNA, which spans 54 bases and is read in frame from base 1.

Sequenced material: tumor-infiltrating Tregs sorted from the breast tumor. The TCR comes from a female donor with breast cancer. The rearrangement combines TRBV12-3 or TRBV12-4 with TRBJ1-2; 7 junctional bases match TRBD1. The nucleotides are TGTGCCAGCAGTCAGAACAGGGGAACTTCTGGGGCTAACTATGGCTACACCTTC. This gives the protein CASSQNRGTSGANYGYTF.